This T cell receptor (beta chain) originates from a study of shared clonotypes between healthy human individuals. With 4 bases removed from V and 3 bases from J, the gap between germline ends came to 9 bases. The length of the CDR3 is 13 residues. Germline assignment: CDR1 LNHDA and CDR2 SQIVND (reference sequence). Measured with immunoSEQ multiplex PCR; TCRdb has only the in-frame clones, and not every one. The sample contains 2 million or so clones, 95% of which appear only once. This TCR was recovered from a man aged 18 to 35 in good health. The rearrangement joins TRBV19 to TRBJ1-2, with unresolved D. Sequenced input: naive CD4+ T cells sorted from blood. Subset defined: CD45RA+ positively selected. As DNA, the CDR3 is TGTGCCAGTAGTAGTCGGGATGACTATGGCTACACCTTC. Amino acid sequence: CASSSRDDYGYTF.